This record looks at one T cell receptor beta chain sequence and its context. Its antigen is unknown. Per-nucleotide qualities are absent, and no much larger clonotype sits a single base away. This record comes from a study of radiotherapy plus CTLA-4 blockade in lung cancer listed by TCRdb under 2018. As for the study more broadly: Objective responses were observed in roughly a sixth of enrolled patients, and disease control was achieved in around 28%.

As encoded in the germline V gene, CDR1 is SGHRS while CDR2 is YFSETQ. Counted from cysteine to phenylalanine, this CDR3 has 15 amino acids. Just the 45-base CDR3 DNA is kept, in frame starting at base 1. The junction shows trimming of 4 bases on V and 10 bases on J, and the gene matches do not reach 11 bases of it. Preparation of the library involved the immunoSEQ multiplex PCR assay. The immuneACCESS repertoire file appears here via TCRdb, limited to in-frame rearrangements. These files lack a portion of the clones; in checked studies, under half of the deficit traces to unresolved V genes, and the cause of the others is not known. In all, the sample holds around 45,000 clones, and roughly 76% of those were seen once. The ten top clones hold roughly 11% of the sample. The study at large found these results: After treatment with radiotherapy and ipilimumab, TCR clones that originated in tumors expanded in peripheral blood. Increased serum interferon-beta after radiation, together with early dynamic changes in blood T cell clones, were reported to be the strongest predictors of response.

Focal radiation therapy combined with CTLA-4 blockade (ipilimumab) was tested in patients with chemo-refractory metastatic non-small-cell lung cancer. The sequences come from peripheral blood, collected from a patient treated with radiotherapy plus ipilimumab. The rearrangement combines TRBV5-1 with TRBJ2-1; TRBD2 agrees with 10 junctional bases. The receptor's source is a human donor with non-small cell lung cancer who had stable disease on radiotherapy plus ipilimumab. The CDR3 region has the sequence CASSTPSGGANEQFF. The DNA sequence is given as TGCGCCAGCAGCACGCCCAGCGGGGGGGCCAACGAGCAGTTCTTC.